This T cell receptor (beta chain) comes out of a study of blood T cell repertoires in COVID-19. Overall study: COVID-19 samples, acute and convalescent, were from the United States, Italy and Spain.

Sequencing used immunoSEQ multiplex PCR; TCRdb keeps in-frame clones, though not all of them. The sample has 70,000 or so clones, 70% to 80% seen once. The V segment lost 5 bases and the J segment 5 bases; nucleotides outside the gene matches: 6. The length of the CDR3 is 14 residues. Germline CDR1 and CDR2: MNHEY and SVGAGI. This clone was observed a handful of times. V is TRBV6-5 and J is TRBJ2-1; 7 positions match TRBD1. The receptor was derived from an older woman with acute or convalescent COVID-19. The material sequenced was peripheral blood. In DNA, the CDR3 is TGTGCCAGCAGTCGACAGGGAACCAACAATGAGCAGTTCTTC. Protein: CASSRQGTNNEQFF.